Below, 29 T cell receptor beta chains from the same sample are listed, as sequenced in a study of T cell responses to AZD1222 COVID-19 vaccine. TCRdb keeps only in-frame clones here, not all; method: immunoSEQ multiplex PCR. The sample yields 160,000 or so clones, roughly 90% seen once. The sample consisted of peripheral blood, taken on day 0 of AZD1222 vaccination. The receptors were gathered from an adult in good health.

The V and J genes are TRBV14 and TRBJ1-1, with D perhaps matching TRBD1 (5 bases). Looked up from germline, CDR1 is SGHDN and CDR2 is FVKESK. Trimming removed 6 bases at V and 2 bases at J, with 10 bases between. The CDR3 totals 13 residues. CDR3 in DNA: TGTGCCAGCAGTCGGGACTTTAACACTGAAGCTTTCTTT. This translates into CASSRDFNTEAFF.

V and J are TRBV28 and TRBJ2-7; weak D call: TRBD2 (6 bases). The V and J ends lost 2 bases and 3 bases respectively, with 17 bases between them. This CDR3 spans 16 amino acids. Germline V gives CDR1 MDHEN, CDR2 SYDVKM. CDR3 in amino acids: CASSLMRGLTFYEQYF. In nucleotides, the CDR3 is TGTGCCAGCAGTTTAATGCGGGGATTGACTTTCTACGAGCAGTACTTC.

CDR3: CASTQQVSGRVTMEPNEQFF. The DNA for the CDR3 is TGTGCCAGCACCCAACAAGTTAGCGGGAGGGTAACGATGGAGCCGAATGAGCAGTTCTTC. This chain links TRBV21-1 with TRBJ2-1; TRBD2 is the table's D call and was not checked against the DNA. TRBV21-1 constitutes a pseudogene. This CDR3 has 20 residues.

This clone is a singleton in its sample. The J gene is TRBJ2-4, the V gene TRBV30; a weak D match, TRBD2 (5 bases). The V end lost 2 bases, the J end lost 0 bases, and 17 bases lay between the germline ends. The germline gives CDR1 GTSNPN, CDR2 SVGIG (reference sequence). The length of the CDR3 is 17 residues. CDR3 region: CAWSSGVTSLAKNIQYF. CDR3 bases: TGTGCCTGGAGTTCCGGGGTCACTTCCTTAGCCAAAAACATTCAGTACTTC.

This chain joins TRBV6-5 and TRBJ1-6; D ambiguous. Looked up from germline, CDR1 is MNHEY and CDR2 is SVGAGI. This CDR3 has 14 amino acids. V was clipped by 9 bases and J by 2 bases, with 11 bases between them. The CDR3 bases are TGTGCCAGTGAGGTGGTCACCTATAATTCACCCCTCCACTTT. Translated: CASEVVTYNSPLHF.

This sequence joins TRBV19 and TRBJ1-3, with 7 positions matching TRBD1. Germline V gene lookup returns CDR1 LNHDA and CDR2 SQIVND (reference sequence). The CDR3 sequence is 13 residues long. The V and J ends lost 3 bases and 6 bases, in that order; junction bases with no gene match: 2. The CDR3 is CASSMGTVNTIYF. CDR3 nucleotides: TGTGCCAGTAGTATGGGGACAGTAAACACCATATATTTT.

This rearrangement joins TRBV6-2 or TRBV6-3 to TRBJ2-7, with D unresolved. CDR1 is MNHEY and CDR2 is SVGEGT in the germline V gene. The CDR3 is 12 amino acids. The germline V and J ends were trimmed by 4 bases and 4 bases, with 8 bases remaining between them. In DNA form, the CDR3 reads TGTGCCAGCAGTTTCGGCCAGTACGAGCAGTACTTC. Protein: CASSFGQYEQYF.

V usage is TRBV6-5 and J usage is TRBJ2-7, with TRBD2 matching 11 bases. Losses at the gene ends were 6 bases for V and 4 bases for J; bases not matched to a gene: 8. The CDR3 contains 15 residues. Germline values: CDR1 MNHEY, CDR2 SVGAGI. CDR3 amino acids: CASRFTSGSSYEQYF. The CDR3 DNA reads TGTGCCAGCAGATTTACTAGCGGGAGTAGTTACGAGCAGTACTTC.

This chain links TRBV5-1 with TRBJ2-2, with 8 bases fitting TRBD2. Trimming at V came to 0 bases and at J to 1 base, leaving 8 bases not matched to a gene. Germline V gives CDR1 SGHRS, CDR2 YFSETQ. This CDR3 spans 18 amino acids. CDR3 protein: CASSLVGLAGMNTGELFF. Written as DNA, the CDR3 is TGCGCCAGCAGCTTGGTAGGGTTAGCGGGGATGAACACCGGGGAGCTGTTTTTT.

The rearrangement joins TRBV6-1 to TRBJ2-7, with 9 nucleotides matching TRBD2. CDR3 length: 15 amino acids. Germline CDR1 is MNHNS and CDR2 is SASEGT. V lost 0 bases, J lost 3 bases, and 3 bases stayed unmatched. CDR3 DNA: TGTGCCAGCAGTGAAGCCTGGACTAGCGTCTACGAGCAGTACTTC. The encoded protein is CASSEAWTSVYEQYF.

The V gene is TRBV6-5, the J gene TRBJ1-4; D remains unclear. The V and J ends lost 0 bases and 8 bases respectively, with 10 bases between them. The germline CDR1 and CDR2 sequences are MNHEY and SVGAGI. CDR3 length: 14 amino acids. DNA for the CDR3: TGTGCCAGCAGTTACTCCGCTAGACGGGAAAAACTGTTTTTT. It is translated as CASSYSARREKLFF.

The gene calls are TRBV7-8 and TRBJ1-3; weak D call: TRBD1 (5 bases). This CDR3 has 17 residues. Trimming left V 2 bases short and J 1 base short, with 15 bases between. CDR1 is SGHVS, CDR2 FQNEAQ, per germline. CDR3 coding DNA: TGTGCCAGCAGCTTAATCGGGGCCGTAACGTCTGGAAACACCATATATTTT. It yields the protein CASSLIGAVTSGNTIYF.

The rearrangement joins TRBV28 to TRBJ1-1, with D possibly matching TRBD1 (5 bases). Germline CDR1 is MDHEN and CDR2 is SYDVKM. Trimming left V 5 bases short and J 8 bases short, with 9 bases between. This CDR3 has 11 residues. The CDR3 loop reads CASSRAGEAFF. DNA for the CDR3: TGTGCCAGCAGTCGGGCAGGGGAAGCTTTCTTT. Looking up the rest from reference TRBV28 and TRBJ1-1 gives the full variable domain: DVKVTQSSRYLVKRTGEKVFLECVQDMDHENMFWYRQDPGLGLRLIYFSYDVKMKEKGDIPEGYSVSREKKERFSLILESASTNQTSMYLCASSRAGEAFFGQGTRLTVV.

The chain joins TRBV2 to TRBJ2-5; D is undetermined. CDR3 length: 14 amino acids. V was shortened by 3 bases and J by 0 bases, with 8 bases between the two germline ends. The germline V gene encodes CDR1 SNHLY and CDR2 FYNNEI. This CDR3 reads CASSDSEYQETQYF. The DNA of the CDR3 is TGTGCCAGCAGTGATTCGGAGTACCAAGAGACCCAGTACTTC.

This chain joins TRBV11-3 and TRBJ2-7, with a weak D call TRBD2 (6 bases). V was pared by 6 bases and J by 3 bases, with 15 bases between. The CDR3 spans 14 residues. Germline CDR1 is SGHNT and CDR2 is YENEEA. CDR3 in amino acids: CASRRRDEYYEQYF. Here the CDR3 DNA reads TGTGCCAGCAGACGGCGGGACGAATACTACGAGCAGTACTTC.

The V call is TRBV28, the J call TRBJ2-1; D is perhaps TRBD2 (5 bases). In germline, CDR1 is MDHEN, CDR2 SYDVKM. Trimming stripped 3 bases from V and 4 bases from J, with 7 bases between. This CDR3 has 13 residues. The CDR3 is CASSLDSYNEQFF. The CDR3 DNA follows: TGTGCCAGCAGTTTGGACTCTTACAATGAGCAGTTCTTC.

The chain couples TRBV19 to TRBJ1-4, with TRBD1 as a possible D gene (5 bases). V lost 2 bases and J lost 4, with 11 bases in between. The CDR3 runs 15 residues. The germline gives CDR1 LNHDA, CDR2 SQIVND (reference sequence). The CDR3 region has the DNA TGTGCCAGTAGTATAAAGGGGCAAGTTAATGAAAAACTGTTTTTT. This gives the protein CASSIKGQVNEKLFF.

The chain couples TRBV28 to TRBJ1-3; D remains unclear. Germline assignment: CDR1 MDHEN and CDR2 SYDVKM. V lost 10 bases, J lost 4 bases, and 14 bases lay in between. CDR3 length equals 13 residues. CDR3 sequence: CATASPKGNTIYF. The CDR3 nucleotides are TGTGCCACCGCATCCCCAAAGGGAAACACCATATATTTT.

As to this clone: This sample also contains other DNA sequences that code for the same CDR3. The genes are TRBV7-3 and TRBJ2-5; the D gene is possibly TRBD2 (6 bases). The CDR3 extends over 15 amino acids. V dropped 2 bases and J dropped 2 bases, with 12 bases sitting between them. Germline V gene lookup returns CDR1 SGHTA and CDR2 FQGTGA. DNA of the CDR3: TGTGCCAGCAGCTTATTATCGGGGAGGCAAGAGACCCAGTACTTC. This gives the protein CASSLLSGRQETQYF.

The chain has TRBV28 and TRBJ1-2; D not certain. The CDR3 is made up of 15 amino acids. CDR1 MDHEN and CDR2 SYDVKM come from the germline V gene. Trimming took off 5 bases at V and 0 bases at J, with 13 bases between the two ends. The CDR3 loop reads CASSPGPGPNYGYTF. In DNA, the CDR3 is TGTGCCAGCAGTCCCGGTCCTGGGCCTAACTATGGCTACACCTTC.

V usage is TRBV19 and J usage is TRBJ1-3; D is undetermined. Germline CDR1 LNHDA, CDR2 SQIVND (reference sequence). The germline V and J ends were trimmed by 8 bases and 0 bases, with 8 bases remaining between them. The CDR3 is made up of 13 amino acids. CDR3 loop: CASSVNSGNTIYF. The CDR3 DNA is TGTGCCAGTTCGGTGAACTCTGGAAACACCATATATTTT. The whole variable domain, filled in from reference TRBV19 and TRBJ1-3, reads DGGITQSPKYLFRKEGQNVTLSCEQNLNHDAMYWYRQDPGQGLRLIYYSQIVNDFQKGDIAEGYSVSREKKESFPLTVTSAQKNPTAFYLCASSVNSGNTIYFGEGSWLTVV.

The rearrangement uses TRBV5-1 and TRBJ1-1; D not certain. The CDR3 consists of 12 residues. CDR1 SGHRS and CDR2 YFSETQ come from the germline V gene. Trimming shortened V by 4 bases and J by 5 bases, and 9 bases separated the two germline ends. The CDR3 spells CASSRGGTEAFF. The CDR3 DNA reads TGCGCCAGCAGCCGCGGAGGAACTGAAGCTTTCTTT.

The V gene is TRBV7-3, the J gene TRBJ2-2; the D call may be TRBD1 or TRBD2 (5 bases each). Germline V gives CDR1 SGHTA, CDR2 FQGTGA. V was shortened by 4 bases and J by 4 bases, with 13 bases between the two germline ends. CDR3 length: 15 amino acids. The CDR3 loop is CASSYAPGTTGELFF. CDR3 DNA sequence: TGTGCCAGCAGCTACGCTCCAGGGACCACCGGGGAGCTGTTTTTT.

The chain has TRBV5-4 and TRBJ1-1; 8 bases map to TRBD1. The CDR3 runs 13 residues. Germline CDR1 is SGHNT and CDR2 is YYREEE (reference sequence). V shed 0 bases, J shed 7 bases, and the junction held 2 bases outside the gene matches. The CDR3 region is CASSLAQGGEAFF. The CDR3 nucleotides read TGTGCCAGCAGCTTGGCACAGGGGGGTGAAGCTTTCTTT.

The chain combines TRBV2 with TRBJ1-5, with 7 bases fitting TRBD1. CDR1 is SNHLY, CDR2 FYNNEI, per germline. CDR3 size: 14 residues. Unmatched junction bases numbered 12, after V lost 10 bases and J lost 6 bases. The CDR3 DNA sequence: TGTGCCACCCTGACGACAGGGAGGCGTCAGCCCCAGCATTTT. It translates to CATLTTGRRQPQHF. Full variable domain (remainder filled in from reference TRBV2 and TRBJ1-5): EPEVTQTPSHQVTQMGQEVILRCVPISNHLYFYWYRQILGQKVEFLVSFYNNEISEKSEIFDDQFSVERPDGSNFTLKIRSTKLEDSAMYFCATLTTGRRQPQHFGDGTRLSIL.

This clone has just one count. The chain has TRBV7-3 and TRBJ2-6, with TRBD1 identical over 8 bases. With 5 bases clipped from V and 0 bases from J, the junction kept 3 bases outside the gene matches. This CDR3 spans 16 amino acids. Looked up from germline, CDR1 is SGHTA and CDR2 is FQGTGA. The CDR3 is CASSAGGSSGANVLTF. CDR3 nucleotides: TGTGCCAGCAGCGCAGGGGGCAGCTCTGGGGCCAACGTCCTGACTTTC.

The chain has TRBV28 and TRBJ1-1; perhaps TRBD1 as D (5 bases). CDR1 is MDHEN, CDR2 SYDVKM, per germline. CDR3 length: 18 amino acids. Trimming took 6 bases from V and 8 from J, leaving 31 bases between them. CDR3 nucleotide sequence: TGTGCCAGCAGACCTCGGAACCCCGTCGACCAGGGAGTTAGAGAAGCTTTCTTT. Translated: CASRPRNPVDQGVREAFF.

The chain links TRBV18 to TRBJ1-2; no firm D call. Trimming stripped 5 bases from V and 6 bases from J, with 13 bases between. Germline-derived CDR1 and CDR2 are KGHSH and LQKENI. The CDR3 has 13 residues. CDR3 in DNA: TGTGCCAGCTCAAACTATCGAGCCGATGGCTACACCTTC. The encoded protein is CASSNYRADGYTF.

The V gene is TRBV3-1 (or the pseudogene TRBV3-2), the J gene TRBJ2-7, with D hard to call. CDR3 length: 15 amino acids. V was pared by 1 base and J by 2 bases, with 12 bases between. Germline CDR1 and CDR2: LGHDT and YNNKEL (reference sequence). The CDR3: CASSQGGNGAYEQYF. The DNA for the CDR3 is TGTGCCAGCAGCCAAGGGGGTAATGGGGCCTACGAGCAGTACTTC.